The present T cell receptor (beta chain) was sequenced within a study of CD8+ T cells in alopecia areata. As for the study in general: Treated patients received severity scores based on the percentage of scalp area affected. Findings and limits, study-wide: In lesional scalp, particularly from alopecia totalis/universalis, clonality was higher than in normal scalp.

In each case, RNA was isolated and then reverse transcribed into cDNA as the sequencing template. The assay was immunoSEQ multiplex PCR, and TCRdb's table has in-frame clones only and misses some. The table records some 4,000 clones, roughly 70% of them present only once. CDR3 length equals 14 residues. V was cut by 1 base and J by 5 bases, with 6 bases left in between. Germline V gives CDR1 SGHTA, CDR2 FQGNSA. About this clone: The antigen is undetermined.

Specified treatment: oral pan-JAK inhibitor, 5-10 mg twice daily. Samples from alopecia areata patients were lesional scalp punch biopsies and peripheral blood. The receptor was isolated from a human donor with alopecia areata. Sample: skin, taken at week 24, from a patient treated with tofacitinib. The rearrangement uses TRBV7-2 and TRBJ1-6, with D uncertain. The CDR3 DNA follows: TGTGCCAGCAGCTTAGAGTACAATAATTCACCCCTCCACTTT. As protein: CASSLEYNNSPLHF.